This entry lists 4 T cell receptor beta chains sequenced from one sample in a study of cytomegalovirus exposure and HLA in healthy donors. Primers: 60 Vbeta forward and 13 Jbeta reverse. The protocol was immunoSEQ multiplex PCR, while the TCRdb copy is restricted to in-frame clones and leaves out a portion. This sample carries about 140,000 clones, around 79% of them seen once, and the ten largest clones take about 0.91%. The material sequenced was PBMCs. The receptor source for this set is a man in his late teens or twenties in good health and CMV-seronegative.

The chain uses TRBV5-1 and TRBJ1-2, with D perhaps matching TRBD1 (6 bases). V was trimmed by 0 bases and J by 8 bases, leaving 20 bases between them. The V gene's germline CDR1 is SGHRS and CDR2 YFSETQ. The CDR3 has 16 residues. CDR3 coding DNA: TGCGCCAGCAGCTTGGCGGGACGGATGCACCAGGGGGGCTACACCTTC. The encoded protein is CASSLAGRMHQGGYTF. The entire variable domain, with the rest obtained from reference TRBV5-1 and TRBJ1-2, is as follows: KAGVTQTPRYLIKTRGQQVTLSCSPISGHRSVSWYQQTPGQGLQFLFEYFSETQRNKGNFPGRFSGRQFSNSRSEMNVSTLELGDSALYLCASSLAGRMHQGGYTFGSGTRLTVV.

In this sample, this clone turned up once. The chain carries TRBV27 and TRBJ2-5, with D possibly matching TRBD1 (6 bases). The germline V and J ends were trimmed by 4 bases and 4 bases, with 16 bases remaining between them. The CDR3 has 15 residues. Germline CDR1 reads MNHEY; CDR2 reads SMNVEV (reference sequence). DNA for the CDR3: TGTGCCAGCAGTTCCTGGACAGCCTCGGGAGAGACCCAGTACTTC. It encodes CASSSWTASGETQYF.

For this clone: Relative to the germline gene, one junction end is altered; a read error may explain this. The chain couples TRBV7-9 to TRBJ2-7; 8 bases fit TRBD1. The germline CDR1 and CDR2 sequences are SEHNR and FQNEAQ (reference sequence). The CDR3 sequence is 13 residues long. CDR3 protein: CSSSPGTGYEQYF. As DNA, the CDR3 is TGTTCCAGCAGCCCTGGGACAGGCTACGAGCAGTACTTC. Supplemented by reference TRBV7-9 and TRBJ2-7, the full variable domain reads DTGVSQNPRHKITKRGQNVTFRCDPISEHNRLYWYRQTLGQGPEFLTYFQNEAQLEKSRLLSDRFSAERPKGSFSTLEIQRTEQGDSAMYLCSSSPGTGYEQYFGPGTRLTVT.

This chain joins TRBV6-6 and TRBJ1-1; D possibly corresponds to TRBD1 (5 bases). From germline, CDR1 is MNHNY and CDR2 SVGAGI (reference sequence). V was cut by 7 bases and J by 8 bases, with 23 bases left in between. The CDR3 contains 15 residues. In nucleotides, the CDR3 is TGTGCCAGCACCCCCCAGTCAGGGCTCCTCTTCGAAGCTTTCTTT. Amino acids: CASTPQSGLLFEAFF.